The 21 T cell receptor beta chains below all came from one sample that was sequenced in a study of blood T cell repertoires in COVID-19. Sequencing was performed with immunoSEQ multiplex PCR; in TCRdb, only in-frame clones are kept and a portion is missing. The sample contains roughly 120,000 clones, 90% of which appear only once. Input material: peripheral blood. Every receptor here comes from a human donor with active COVID-19. The donor label of this sample is uncertain.

The chain has TRBV7-8 and TRBJ1-5, with D tentatively TRBD1 (6 bases). The germline CDR1 and CDR2 sequences are SGHVS and FQNEAQ. The length of the CDR3 is 13 residues. Trimming cost V 5 bases and J 6 bases, with 11 bases left between them. The CDR3 is CASSSDRSQPQHF. The CDR3 region has the DNA TGTGCCAGCAGCAGTGACAGGTCTCAGCCCCAGCATTTT. The whole variable domain, filled in from reference TRBV7-8 and TRBJ1-5, reads GAGVSQSPRYKVAKRGQDVALRCDPISGHVSLFWYQQALGQGPEFLTYFQNEAQLDKSGLPSDRFFAERPEGSVSTLKIQRTQQEDSAVYLCASSSDRSQPQHFGDGTRLSIL.

The chain recombines TRBV6-4 with TRBJ2-7; 7 bases agree with TRBD1. V shed 7 bases, J shed 1 base, and the junction held 25 bases outside the gene matches. The CDR3 totals 20 residues. The V gene's germline CDR1 is MRHNA and CDR2 SNTAGT. The CDR3 reads CASIRRIQGLGFLCSYEQYF. The CDR3 DNA reads as TGTGCCAGCATCCGTCGTATACAGGGGTTGGGTTTTTTGTGTTCCTACGAGCAGTACTTC.

V usage is TRBV28 and J usage is TRBJ2-1; D is perhaps TRBD1 (6 bases). CDR1 and CDR2 (germline): MDHEN, SYDVKM. V lost 3 bases, J lost 5 bases, and 17 bases lay in between. There are 16 residues in the CDR3. In DNA, the CDR3 is TGTGCCAGCAGTTTTGCAGGGGTGAGAAATGACAATGAGCAGTTCTTC. It yields the protein CASSFAGVRNDNEQFF.

The V call is TRBV27, the J call TRBJ2-1, with a weak D call TRBD1 (5 bases). Germline V gives CDR1 MNHEY, CDR2 SMNVEV (reference sequence). The CDR3 spans 15 residues. V lost 9 bases to trimming and J lost 0 bases, with 15 bases between them. CDR3 sequence (DNA): TGTGCCAGTGGGGTAGGGGCAGGCTCCTACAATGAGCAGTTCTTC. It yields the protein CASGVGAGSYNEQFF.

Here the CDR3 reads CASSRQGGSTGELFF. CDR3 DNA sequence: TGTGCCAGCAGCCGCCAAGGGGGTAGCACCGGGGAGCTGTTTTTT. J is TRBJ2-2 and V is TRBV27; weak D call: TRBD1 (6 bases). Germline V gene data show CDR1 as MNHEY and CDR2 as SMNVEV (reference sequence). Trimming took 6 bases from V and 4 from J, leaving 15 bases between them. The CDR3 covers 15 residues.

This sequence joins TRBV28 and TRBJ2-3; the match to TRBD2 covers 10 bases. CDR1 is MDHEN and CDR2 is SYDVKM in the germline V gene. V gave up 4 bases and J gave up 4 bases; unmatched junction bases: 8. The CDR3 extends over 16 amino acids. CDR3: CASSYASGGVSDTQYF. CDR3 bases: TGTGCCAGCAGTTACGCTAGCGGGGGTGTCTCAGATACGCAGTATTTT.

CDR3 coding DNA: TGTGCCAGCAGTTACGCGACAGCCTATAATTCACCCCTCCACTTT. Amino acid sequence: CASSYATAYNSPLHF. V and J are TRBV6-6 and TRBJ1-6; TRBD1 might be the D (5 bases). The CDR3 consists of 15 residues. Trimming took off 2 bases at V and 2 bases at J, with 7 bases between the two ends. Germline V lookup: CDR1 MNHNY, CDR2 SVGAGI (reference sequence).

The chain employs TRBV6-2 or TRBV6-3 and TRBJ1-1; 10 bases fit TRBD1. The junction had 10 bases not matched to a gene; V was cut back by 6 bases and J by 6 bases. CDR1 MNHEY and CDR2 SVGEGT come from the germline V gene. The CDR3 totals 15 residues. CDR3 sequence reads: CASSRQGASGSEAFF. The CDR3 region has the DNA TGTGCCAGCAGCCGACAGGGGGCGTCGGGTTCTGAAGCTTTCTTT.

The gene calls are TRBV3-1 (or the pseudogene TRBV3-2) and TRBJ2-2; 9 positions match TRBD1. The CDR3 sequence is 17 residues long. The V and J ends lost 6 bases and 4 bases, in that order; junction bases with no gene match: 12. CDR1 is LGHDT and CDR2 is YNNKEL in the germline V gene (reference sequence). CDR3 coding DNA: TGTGCCAGCAGTTACTCCGGGACAGGGTGTAGCACCGGGGAGCTGTTTTTT. Translation gives CASSYSGTGCSTGELFF.

There are a few counts of this clone. This chain joins TRBV29-1 and TRBJ1-2; D is perhaps TRBD1 (5 bases). This CDR3 comprises 12 residues. The germline V and J ends were trimmed by 6 bases and 3 bases, with 11 bases remaining between them. Germline CDR1 reads SQVTM; CDR2 reads ANQGSEA. Here the CDR3 DNA reads TGCAGCGTGCCCAGGGTTTACTATGGCTACACCTTC. This gives the protein CSVPRVYYGYTF.

The V gene is TRBV29-1, the J gene TRBJ1-1; 9 bases align to TRBD1. CDR1 is SQVTM, CDR2 ANQGSEA, per germline. The CDR3 extends over 13 amino acids. The V gene end was trimmed by 6 bases and the J gene end by 1 base; junction bases not matched to a gene: 3. The CDR3 is CSVGQGTNTEAFF. DNA for the CDR3: TGCAGCGTAGGACAGGGGACGAACACTGAAGCTTTCTTT.

V is TRBV6-5 and J is TRBJ2-1; TRBD1 aligns across 7 bases. V lost 2 bases to trimming and J lost 8 bases; unmatched junction nucleotides: 6. Germline V gene sequence: CDR1 MNHEY, CDR2 SVGAGI. The CDR3 has 14 amino acids. The CDR3 sequence: CASSYATGIDEQFF. CDR3 DNA sequence: TGTGCCAGCAGTTACGCGACAGGGATTGATGAGCAGTTCTTC.

The chain employs TRBV5-6 and TRBJ2-3; D gene unclear. V lost 4 bases to trimming and J lost 4 bases, with 10 bases between them. This CDR3 contains 13 residues. In germline, CDR1 is SGHDT, CDR2 YYEEEE. This CDR3 reads CASSTASPDTQYF. The CDR3 DNA sequence: TGTGCCAGCAGCACAGCCTCACCAGATACGCAGTATTTT.

This clone was seen a handful of times. V gene TRBV30 combines with J gene TRBJ1-3; TRBD1 aligns across 7 bases. This CDR3 comprises 14 residues. J gave up 4 bases and V 5 bases, and 8 bases lay outside the gene matches. In germline, CDR1 is GTSNPN, CDR2 SVGIG (reference sequence). The CDR3 protein is CAWAKTGSGNTIYF. CDR3 nucleotides: TGTGCCTGGGCAAAGACAGGGTCGGGAAACACCATATATTTT. The full variable domain, in which reference TRBV30 and TRBJ1-3 provide the parts outside the CDR3, is SQTIHQWPATLVQPVGSPLSLECTVEGTSNPNLYWYRQAAGRGLQLLFYSVGIGQISSEVPQNLSASRPQDRQFILSSKKLLLSDSGFYLCAWAKTGSGNTIYFGEGSWLTVV.

Only one count was recorded for this clone. DNA of the CDR3: TGTGCCAGCAACTTGAGTGCGGGGCCGTCCTACGAGCAGTACTTC. This encodes CASNLSAGPSYEQYF. The rearrangement links TRBV11-2 to TRBJ2-7, with TRBD2 as a possible D gene (6 bases). This CDR3 region has 15 residues. Per the germline V gene, CDR1 is SGHAT and CDR2 is FQNNGV. V was pared by 7 bases and J by 1 base, with 17 bases between.

The V and J genes are TRBV30 and TRBJ1-5, with D maybe TRBD1 (6 bases). V was pared by 2 bases and J by 0 bases, with 11 bases between. The CDR3 is 15 residues long. Germline V lookup: CDR1 GTSNPN, CDR2 SVGIG (reference sequence). In DNA, the CDR3 is TGTGCCTGGAGTCCGGGACACAATAGCAATCAGCCCCAGCATTTT. Its protein is CAWSPGHNSNQPQHF.

The J gene is TRBJ1-2, the V gene TRBV5-6; possibly TRBD1 for D (6 bases). Trimming removed 4 bases from V and 2 bases from J, with 15 bases in between. From germline, CDR1 is SGHDT and CDR2 YYEEEE. This CDR3 is built from 15 residues. The DNA for the CDR3 is TGTGCCAGCAGCACAGGGATAGGGAACAACTATGGCTACACCTTC. This sequence encodes CASSTGIGNNYGYTF.

The chain has TRBV2 and TRBJ1-6, with a possible D match to TRBD1 (6 bases). Trimming pared 4 bases from V and 8 bases from J, leaving 15 bases between. Germline lookup yields CDR1 SNHLY and CDR2 FYNNEI. This CDR3 region has 15 residues. This chain's CDR3 is CASSVAGGVYSPLHF. The CDR3 nucleotides are TGTGCCAGCAGTGTGGCGGGGGGCGTTTATTCACCCCTCCACTTT.

V and J are TRBV21-1 and TRBJ2-5; the D call of TRBD1 is as the table states it, not checked on the DNA. TRBV21-1 is flagged as a pseudogene. This CDR3 comprises 15 residues. CDR3 amino acids: CASSKGRGPQETQYF. In DNA, the CDR3 is TGTGCCAGCAGCAAAGGCAGGGGGCCACAAGAGACCCAGTACTTC.

The chain recombines TRBV29-1 with TRBJ2-3; TRBD2 aligns across 11 bases. The CDR3 runs 17 residues. V lost 6 bases, J lost 2 bases, and 13 bases stayed unmatched. Germline CDR1 SQVTM, CDR2 ANQGSEA. This CDR3 reads CSVQGGSSGGPTDTQYF. The CDR3 DNA reads as TGCAGCGTGCAGGGCGGCTCTAGCGGGGGGCCCACAGATACGCAGTATTTT.

The chain couples TRBV24-1 to TRBJ1-5; 10 bases line up with TRBD1. This CDR3 is 16 amino acids long. Germline CDR1 reads KGHDR; CDR2 reads SFDVKD. Trimming cost V 1 base and J 5 bases; bases outside gene matches: 4. The DNA for the CDR3 is TGTGCCACCAGTGATTTTCAGGGACAGGGGCATCAGCCCCAGCATTTT. The encoded protein is CATSDFQGQGHQPQHF.